The following is a T cell receptor beta chain sequence with its context. The data derive from a study of early T cells in non-severe SARS-CoV-2 infection. Study-level background: Bulk RNA isolated from unsorted whole blood underwent sequencing; chains were not paired.

J gave up 3 bases and V 3 bases, and 6 bases lay outside the gene matches. Germline CDR1 reads DFQATT; CDR2 reads SNEGSKA (reference sequence). This CDR3 contains 15 residues. Unique molecular identifiers were affixed to single, distinct cDNA molecules. Each CDR3 protein is one row after TCRdb ran MiXCR on the 5' RACE reads. The sample includes roughly 92,000 distinct CDR3 sequences, roughly 12% of them seen just once. The sample consisted of whole blood, taken at baseline. The source is an adult who was a healthcare worker with PCR-confirmed SARS-CoV-2 infection or an uninfected control (not recorded which). The chain joins TRBV20-1 to TRBJ2-3; TRBD2 matches 10 bases. The CDR3 spells CSASPLAGVTDTQYF. The CDR3 DNA is TGCAGTGCTAGTCCCCTAGCGGGAGTTACAGATACGCAGTATTTT.